These T cell receptor beta chains were read from a single sample in a study of T cell responses to AZD1222 COVID-19 vaccine. Produced via immunoSEQ multiplex PCR; TCRdb's table is partial and in-frame only. The data hold around 110,000 clones, with around 87% observed a single time. The sequencing used peripheral blood, collected on day 0 of AZD1222 vaccination. The receptors derive from an adult in good health. Both conserved end residues are part of each CDR3. D genes are given only for firm matches. A row's size may be missing; if present it is once, few, many or a size class.

J gene	D gene	V gene	clone size	CDR3 protein	CDR3 DNA
TRBJ1-5	.	TRBV27	.	CASRYSNQPQHF	TGTGCCAGCCGATATAGCAATCAGCCCCAGCATTTT
TRBJ2-7	TRBD1	TRBV2	few	CASSRDSGTYEQYF	TGTGCCAGCAGTCGGGACAGTGGAACCTACGAGCAGTACTTC
TRBJ1-3	TRBD1	TRBV7-2	.	CASSSRTGGGNTIYF	TGTGCCAGCAGCTCTAGGACAGGGGGGGGAAACACCATATATTTT
TRBJ1-2	.	TRBV29-1	.	CSVDGGYGYTF	TGCAGCGTTGATGGGGGATATGGCTACACCTTC
TRBJ1-1	.	TRBV6-2/TRBV6-3	.	CASSYSRPNTEAFF	TGTGCCAGCAGTTACTCCCGACCGAACACTGAAGCTTTCTTT
TRBJ1-5	.	TRBV15	.	CATRKGGNQPQHF	TGTGCCACCCGTAAGGGCGGCAATCAGCCCCAGCATTTT
TRBJ2-7	.	TRBV11-1	once	CASSSETLTYEQYF	TGTGCCAGCAGCTCAGAGACACTCACCTACGAGCAGTACTTC
TRBJ2-6	.	TRBV10-3	.	CAISGQVSGANVLTF	TGTGCCATTAGCGGACAGGTCTCTGGGGCCAACGTCCTGACTTTC
TRBJ1-1	TRBD1	TRBV18	.	CASSPSRQGARPSEAFF	TGTGCCAGCTCACCTTCTAGACAGGGGGCGAGGCCCTCTGAAGCTTTCTTT
TRBJ1-4	.	TRBV10-3	.	CAISEGPPRNNEKLFF	TGTGCCATCAGTGAGGGACCCCCGAGGAATAATGAAAAACTGTTTTTT
TRBJ1-3	.	TRBV21-1	.	CASSNQDRVSGNTIYF	TGTGCCAGCAGCAACCAGGACAGGGTGTCTGGAAACACCATATATTTT
TRBJ1-4	.	TRBV27	.	CASRGQSNEKLFF	TGTGCCAGCAGGGGGCAGTCCAACGAAAAACTGTTTTTT
TRBJ2-6	.	TRBV30	.	CAWRHHPRDIFSGANVLTF	TGTGCCTGGAGGCACCACCCCCGGGACATATTCTCTGGGGCCAACGTCCTGACTTTC
TRBJ1-5	.	TRBV9	.	CASTPGPRDQPQHF	TGTGCCAGCACCCCGGGTCCCCGGGATCAGCCCCAGCATTTT
TRBJ1-1	.	TRBV5-6	.	CASSLGQGREAFF	TGTGCCAGCAGCTTGGGTCAGGGCAGGGAGGCTTTCTTT
TRBJ2-5	TRBD1	TRBV19	.	CASSIDPPTSGTAYQETQYF	TGTGCCAGTAGTATAGATCCCCCAACGTCCGGGACAGCCTATCAAGAGACCCAGTACTTC
TRBJ1-1	.	TRBV14	.	CASSLSMNTEAFF	TGTGCCAGCAGCCTCTCTATGAACACTGAAGCTTTCTTT
TRBJ2-7	.	TRBV5-8	.	CASSLVRDEQYF	TGTGCCAGCAGCTTGGTACGGGACGAGCAGTACTTC
TRBJ1-4	TRBD1	TRBV15	.	CATSSRTGWEKLFF	TGTGCCACCAGCAGTCGGACAGGATGGGAAAAACTGTTTTTT
TRBJ2-7	TRBD1	TRBV6-2/TRBV6-3	.	CASRPKGASYEQYF	TGTGCCAGCCGCCCAAAGGGGGCCTCCTACGAGCAGTACTTC
TRBJ2-5	.	TRBV5-5	.	CASSFTGSFSPKETQYF	TGTGCCAGCAGCTTCACAGGGTCGTTCTCCCCCAAAGAGACCCAGTACTTC
TRBJ1-2	.	TRBV5-1	.	CASSLDGVGYGYTF	TGCGCCAGCAGCTTGGATGGGGTTGGGTATGGCTACACCTTC